The 25 T cell receptor beta chains below come from one sample, sequenced in a study of blood T cell repertoires in COVID-19. TCRdb's table, derived via immunoSEQ multiplex PCR, lists solely in-frame clones and lacks some. The data show 150,000 to 200,000 clones, with roughly 80% seen just once and roughly 0.91% held by the top ten. Sequenced sample: peripheral blood. These receptors were collected from a man in his fifties or sixties with COVID-19, enrolled during active disease.

This clone was seen once. The V call is TRBV12-5, the J call TRBJ1-1; D may be TRBD1 (6 bases). The V and J ends lost 0 bases and 5 bases respectively, with 16 bases between them. Germline V gives CDR1 LGHNT, CDR2 FRNRAP. The CDR3 runs 16 residues. CDR3 sequence reads: CASGLVHPRGGTEAFF. CDR3 sequence (DNA): TGTGCTAGTGGTTTGGTACACCCCAGGGGTGGAACTGAAGCTTTCTTT.

J is TRBJ2-1 and V is TRBV28; 7 bases map to TRBD2. V lost 9 bases and J lost 3; bases outside the gene matches: 14. The germline CDR1 and CDR2 sequences are MDHEN and SYDVKM. This CDR3 region has 16 residues. CDR3 coding DNA: TGTGCCAGTCTCCCCGGCGGGAGACTGGGCTACAATGAGCAGTTCTTC. Its translation: CASLPGGRLGYNEQFF. Variable domain in full (rest from reference TRBV28 and TRBJ2-1): DVKVTQSSRYLVKRTGEKVFLECVQDMDHENMFWYRQDPGLGLRLIYFSYDVKMKEKGDIPEGYSVSREKKERFSLILESASTNQTSMYLCASLPGGRLGYNEQFFGPGTRLTVL.

The chain joins TRBV7-3 to TRBJ2-2; possibly TRBD2 for D (7 bases). V lost 7 bases and J lost 5, with 14 bases in between. Germline assignment: CDR1 SGHTA and CDR2 FQGTGA. This CDR3 spans 14 amino acids. The DNA of the CDR3 is TGTGCCAGCACGTACAGGGAGGGAACCGGGGAGCTGTTTTTT. Protein sequence: CASTYREGTGELFF.

J is TRBJ1-3 and V is TRBV5-1; D call uncertain. The V and J ends lost 4 bases and 3 bases respectively, with 5 bases between them. Germline loops: CDR1 SGHRS, CDR2 YFSETQ. CDR3 size: 12 residues. For the CDR3, the DNA is TGCGCCAGCAGCGGCATTGGAAACACCATATATTTT. This gives the protein CASSGIGNTIYF.

The chain recombines TRBV12-3 or TRBV12-4 with TRBJ1-3, with D maybe TRBD1 (5 bases). The CDR3 has 13 amino acids. V was shortened by 5 bases and J by 9 bases, with 14 bases between the two germline ends. CDR3 sequence (DNA): TGTGCCAGCAGTGCGGCAGGGCCGGGCACCATATATTTT. Its translation is CASSAAGPGTIYF.

The chain is built from TRBV6-2 or TRBV6-3 and TRBJ2-4; D is undetermined. V was cut by 2 bases and J by 2 bases, with 7 bases left in between. The germline gives CDR1 MNHEY, CDR2 SVGEGT. The CDR3 contains 14 residues. CDR3 protein: CASSYPLTKNIQYF. The DNA of the CDR3 is TGTGCCAGCAGTTACCCCTTAACCAAAAACATTCAGTACTTC.

This sequence joins TRBV4-3 and TRBJ2-1; TRBD1 matches 7 bases. The ends lost 0 bases at V and 4 bases at J; junction bases unmatched: 3. This CDR3 contains 15 residues. The germline V gene encodes CDR1 LGHNA and CDR2 YSLEER. CDR3 residues: CASSQDYRGYNEQFF. The CDR3 DNA follows: TGCGCCAGCAGCCAAGATTACAGGGGATACAATGAGCAGTTCTTC.

The chain uses TRBV6-5 and TRBJ2-1, with 7 nucleotides matching TRBD2. The ends lost 6 bases at V and 6 bases at J; junction bases unmatched: 11. The CDR3 is 15 residues long. Per germline, CDR1 MNHEY and CDR2 SVGAGI. The CDR3 nucleotides are TGTGCCAGCAGGGTGAGCGGGAACCTGATCAATGAGCAGTTCTTC. It translates to CASRVSGNLINEQFF.

The chain carries TRBV30 and TRBJ1-4; TRBD1 aligns across 11 bases. V dropped 1 base and J dropped 0; count of bases not matched to a gene: 4. CDR3 size: 17 residues. Germline-derived CDR1 and CDR2 are GTSNPN and SVGIG (reference sequence). CDR3 sequence (DNA): TGTGCCTGGAGTGCCAAGGACAGGGGGCCAACTAATGAAAAACTGTTTTTT. It yields the protein CAWSAKDRGPTNEKLFF. Full variable domain (remainder filled in from reference TRBV30 and TRBJ1-4): SQTIHQWPATLVQPVGSPLSLECTVEGTSNPNLYWYRQAAGRGLQLLFYSVGIGQISSEVPQNLSASRPQDRQFILSSKKLLLSDSGFYLCAWSAKDRGPTNEKLFFGSGTQLSVL.

The V gene is TRBV6-1, the J gene TRBJ2-1; TRBD2 might be the D (5 bases). V was cut by 1 base and J by 5 bases, with 15 bases left in between. This CDR3 has 16 residues. From germline, CDR1 is MNHNS and CDR2 SASEGT. For the CDR3, the DNA is TGTGCCAGCAGTGAAGGACCGGGTTTGCGGGACAATGAGCAGTTCTTC. This gives the protein CASSEGPGLRDNEQFF.

The rearrangement uses TRBV5-1 and TRBJ1-1, with 9 bases lining up with TRBD1. The CDR3 has 15 amino acids. From germline, CDR1 is SGHRS and CDR2 YFSETQ. J gave up 4 bases and V 4 bases, and 8 bases lay outside the gene matches. CDR3 DNA: TGCGCCAGCAGCACAGGGGGCTTAGAGGGCACTGAAGCTTTCTTT. Its translation: CASSTGGLEGTEAFF.

The chain joins TRBV7-9 to TRBJ2-5; D is possibly TRBD1 (6 bases). Germline V CDR1 and CDR2: SEHNR, FQNEAQ (reference sequence). V was cut by 7 bases and J by 4 bases, with 22 bases left in between. This CDR3 has 16 residues. The CDR3 bases are TGTGCCAGCACCCCTTGGGACGCAGGGGAAGGAGAGACCCAGTACTTC. Its protein product is CASTPWDAGEGETQYF.

Comment on this clone: At the DNA level, this CDR3 is encoded by other sequences in the same sample as well. The chain links TRBV28 to TRBJ2-7; TRBD2 matches 10 bases. This CDR3 is built from 17 residues. V shed 3 bases, J shed 1 base, and the junction held 9 bases outside the gene matches. CDR1 is MDHEN, CDR2 SYDVKM, per germline. CDR3 nucleotide sequence: TGTGCCAGCAGTTTCTCAGCGGGGGGGAGTACGTCCTACGAGCAGTACTTC. Translating it yields CASSFSAGGSTSYEQYF.

The chain recombines TRBV2 with TRBJ2-2; TRBD2 might be the D (5 bases). V was cut by 5 bases and J by 2 bases, with 6 bases left in between. This CDR3 has 13 amino acids. Germline V gene lookup returns CDR1 SNHLY and CDR2 FYNNEI. CDR3 DNA: TGTGCCAGCAGTAGCGGCAACACCGGGGAGCTGTTTTTT. It specifies CASSSGNTGELFF.

This chain connects TRBV6-5 to TRBJ2-7; 7 bases match TRBD2. V lost 6 bases to trimming and J lost 7 bases; unmatched junction nucleotides: 9. This CDR3 has 13 amino acids. Germline V CDR1 and CDR2: MNHEY, SVGAGI. As DNA, the CDR3 is TGTGCCAGCAGCCTGGACGGAGCGGGAGAGCAGTACTTC. Translating it yields CASSLDGAGEQYF.

The table lists this clone with a few counts. The rearrangement uses TRBV7-9 and TRBJ2-3; tentatively, D is TRBD1 (6 bases). The CDR3 has 14 residues. The germline gives CDR1 SEHNR, CDR2 FQNEAQ (reference sequence). V was trimmed by 4 bases and J by 4 bases, leaving 12 bases between them. The CDR3 reads CASSWDTRADTQYF. Here the CDR3 DNA reads TGTGCCAGCAGCTGGGACACCCGAGCAGATACGCAGTATTTT.

V is TRBV3-1 (or the pseudogene TRBV3-2) and J is TRBJ2-1; D is possibly TRBD2 (7 bases). V shed 3 bases and J shed 5 bases, with 11 bases lying between them. CDR3 length: 14 residues. Germline values: CDR1 LGHDT, CDR2 YNNKEL (reference sequence). CDR3 coding DNA: TGTGCCAGCAGCCAGAGGGGGGGCGACAATGAGCAGTTCTTC. This codes for CASSQRGGDNEQFF.

This clone was detected once. The chain combines TRBV7-3 with TRBJ2-7; D uncertain. The CDR3 is 14 amino acids. Germline CDR1 reads SGHTA; CDR2 reads FQGTGA. Trimming stripped 4 bases from V and 2 bases from J, with 12 bases between. The CDR3 sequence is CASSSSTPPYEQYF. In DNA form, the CDR3 reads TGTGCCAGCAGCTCATCGACTCCCCCCTACGAGCAGTACTTC.

This clone showed up just a few times. The rearrangement uses TRBV6-2 or TRBV6-3 and TRBJ1-2, with unresolved D. The germline gives CDR1 MNHEY, CDR2 SVGEGT. With 2 bases removed from V and 8 bases from J, the gap between germline ends came to 12 bases. The CDR3 has 13 residues. CDR3 region: CASSYIGRGGYTF. The CDR3 DNA reads TGTGCCAGCAGTTACATTGGCCGAGGAGGCTACACCTTC.

The chain couples TRBV7-3 to TRBJ2-7; 12 nucleotides agree with TRBD2. The CDR3 is made up of 16 amino acids. The V gene's germline CDR1 is SGHTA and CDR2 FQGTGA. Trimming at V came to 5 bases and at J to 4 bases, leaving 9 bases not matched to a gene. The chain's CDR3 is CASSPTGTSGLYEQYF. For the CDR3, the DNA is TGTGCCAGCAGCCCCACCGGGACTAGCGGGTTGTACGAGCAGTACTTC. The full variable domain, with the rest looked up from reference TRBV7-3 and TRBJ2-7, is GAGVSQTPSNKVTEKGKYVELRCDPISGHTALYWYRQSLGQGPEFLIYFQGTGAADDSGLPNDRFFAVRPEGSVSTLKIQRTERGDSAVYLCASSPTGTSGLYEQYFGPGTRLTVT.

The rearrangement uses TRBV5-4 and TRBJ1-4; 9 bases agree with TRBD1. Trimming removed 0 bases from V and 7 bases from J; junction bases left unmatched: 7. Per germline, CDR1 SGHNT and CDR2 YYREEE (reference sequence). This CDR3 is built from 16 residues. The CDR3 bases are TGTGCCAGCAGCTTGGCACCGGGACAGGGTACTGAAAAACTGTTTTTT. This translates into CASSLAPGQGTEKLFF.

This chain uses TRBV4-2 with TRBJ2-7, with TRBD2 identical over 7 bases. The CDR3 runs to 15 residues. Unmatched junction bases numbered 8, after V lost 6 bases and J lost 0 bases. Germline CDR1 LGHNA, CDR2 YNFKEQ. Written as DNA, the CDR3 is TGTGCCAGCAGGGTTGGAAGCGGGGACTCCTACGAGCAGTACTTC. This sequence encodes CASRVGSGDSYEQYF.

CDR3 amino acids: CASGLSGANVLTF. As DNA, the CDR3 is TGTGCTAGTGGCCTCTCTGGGGCCAACGTCCTGACTTTC. V gene TRBV12-5 combines with J gene TRBJ2-6; D gene unclear. Per germline, CDR1 LGHNT and CDR2 FRNRAP. Trimming removed 6 bases at V and 0 bases at J, with 3 bases between. The CDR3 length is 13 residues.

This chain links TRBV18 with TRBJ1-4, with 9 bases fitting TRBD1. In germline, CDR1 is KGHSH, CDR2 LQKENI. V dropped 3 bases and J dropped 7; count of bases not matched to a gene: 9. The CDR3 runs 16 residues. CDR3 DNA sequence: TGTGCCAGCTCACCTTTTACACAGGGGGCCAGTGAAAAACTGTTTTTT. Its protein product is CASSPFTQGASEKLFF.

V and J are TRBV7-8 and TRBJ1-1; D not certain. Trimming removed 6 bases at V and 0 bases at J, with 8 bases between. There are 13 residues in the CDR3. Germline V gene lookup returns CDR1 SGHVS and CDR2 FQNEAQ. CDR3 amino acids: CASSLIVNTEAFF. The DNA for the CDR3 is TGTGCCAGCAGTCTCATAGTGAACACTGAAGCTTTCTTT. Using reference TRBV7-8 and TRBJ1-1 for the parts outside the CDR3, the full variable domain is GAGVSQSPRYKVAKRGQDVALRCDPISGHVSLFWYQQALGQGPEFLTYFQNEAQLDKSGLPSDRFFAERPEGSVSTLKIQRTQQEDSAVYLCASSLIVNTEAFFGQGTRLTVV.